This T cell receptor (beta chain) emerged from a study of CD8+CD57+ T cells in acquired aplastic anemia. A few counts support this clonotype. Before being chosen for sequencing, patients had shown CD8+CD57+ cell expansion by flow cytometry. Genomic DNA templated the TCR beta VDJ and CDR3 profiling. TCRdb redid the calling of the reads with MiXCR, one entry per CDR3 protein. This sample has fewer than 80,000 distinct CDR3 sequences; 55% to 75% occur once, and the top ten carry approximately 78%. Germline values: CDR1 DFQATT, CDR2 SNEGSKA (reference sequence). This CDR3 has 12 amino acids. With 0 bases removed from V and 2 bases from J, the gap between germline ends came to 5 bases.

The V gene is TRBV20-1, the J gene TRBJ2-7; no clear D. This clonotype was sampled from a human donor with aplastic anemia. Sequencing was performed on sorted CD4+, CD8+, or CD8+CD57+ T cells (not recorded which) from PBMCs. The chain's CDR3 is CSAREAAYEQYF. DNA of the CDR3: TGCAGTGCTAGAGAGGCTGCCTACGAGCAGTACTTC.